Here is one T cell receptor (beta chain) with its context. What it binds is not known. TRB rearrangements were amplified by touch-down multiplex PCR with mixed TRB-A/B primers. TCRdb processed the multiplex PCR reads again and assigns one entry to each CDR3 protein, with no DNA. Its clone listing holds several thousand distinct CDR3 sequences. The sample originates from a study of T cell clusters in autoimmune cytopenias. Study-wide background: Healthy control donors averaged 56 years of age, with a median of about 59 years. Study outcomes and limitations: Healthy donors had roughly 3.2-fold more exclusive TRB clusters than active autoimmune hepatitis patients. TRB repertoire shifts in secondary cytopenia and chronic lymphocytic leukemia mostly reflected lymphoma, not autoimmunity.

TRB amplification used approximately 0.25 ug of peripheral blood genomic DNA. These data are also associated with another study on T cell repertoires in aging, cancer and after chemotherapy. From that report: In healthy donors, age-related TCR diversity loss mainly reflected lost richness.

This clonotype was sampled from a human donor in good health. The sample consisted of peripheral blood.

The CDR3 region is CASSDRGCYYSNQPQHF. The chain carries TRBV6-4 and TRBJ1-5. The germline V gene has CDR1 MRHNA and CDR2 SNTAGT. The CDR3 is made up of 17 amino acids.